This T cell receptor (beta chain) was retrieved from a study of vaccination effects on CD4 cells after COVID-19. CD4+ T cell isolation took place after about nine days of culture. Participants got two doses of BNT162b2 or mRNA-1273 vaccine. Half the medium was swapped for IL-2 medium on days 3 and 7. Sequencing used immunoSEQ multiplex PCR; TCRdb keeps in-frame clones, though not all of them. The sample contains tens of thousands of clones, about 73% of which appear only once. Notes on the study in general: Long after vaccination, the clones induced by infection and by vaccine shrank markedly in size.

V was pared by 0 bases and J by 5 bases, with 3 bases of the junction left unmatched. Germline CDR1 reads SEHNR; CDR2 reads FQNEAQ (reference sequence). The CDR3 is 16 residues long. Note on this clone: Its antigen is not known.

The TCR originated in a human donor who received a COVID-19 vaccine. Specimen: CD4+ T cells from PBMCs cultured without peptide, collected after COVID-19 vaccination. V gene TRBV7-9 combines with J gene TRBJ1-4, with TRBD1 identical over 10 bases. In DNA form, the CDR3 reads TGTGCCAGCAGCTTAGCGGGGGGACAGGGGAATGAAAAACTGTTTTTT. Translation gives CASSLAGGQGNEKLFF. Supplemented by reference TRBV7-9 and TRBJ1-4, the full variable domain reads DTGVSQNPRHKITKRGQNVTFRCDPISEHNRLYWYRQTLGQGPEFLTYFQNEAQLEKSRLLSDRFSAERPKGSFSTLEIQRTEQGDSAMYLCASSLAGGQGNEKLFFGSGTQLSVL.